This T cell receptor beta chain was captured by sequencing in a study of T cell responses to AZD1222 COVID-19 vaccine. The CDR3 runs 17 residues. V gave up 4 bases and J gave up 6 bases, with 21 bases separating them. Looked up from germline, CDR1 is SGHDN and CDR2 is FVKESK. Regarding the study as a whole: Dominant CD4 TCR responses targeted spike regions 160-218 and 743-854.

Repertoires were generated with immunoSEQ multiplex PCR, while TCRdb's copy carries only in-frame clones and drops some. The sample records 150,000 to 200,000 clones, about 91% being singletons. As concerns this clone: Its antigen is not identified.

This material consisted of peripheral blood, taken 28 days after the second AZD1222 dose. This TCR was sampled from an adult who received the AZD1222 COVID-19 vaccine. The chain recombines TRBV14 with TRBJ2-2; TRBD2 is a possible D gene (5 bases). In nucleotides, the CDR3 is TGTGCCAGCAGCCTCGGGGTGGGTCAGCTCAGCGCCGGGGAGCTGTTTTTT. Its protein is CASSLGVGQLSAGELFF. The full variable domain, rest sourced from reference TRBV14 and TRBJ2-2, is EAGVTQFPSHSVIEKGQTVTLRCDPISGHDNLYWYRRVMGKEIKFLLHFVKESKQDESGMPNNRFLAERTGGTYSTLKVQPAELEDSGVYFCASSLGVGQLSAGELFFGEGSRLTVL.